The 27 T cell receptor beta chains listed next were all sequenced from one sample in a study of CD8 T cells in Susac syndrome. The authors reverse transcribed about 0.5 to 1 ug RNA with random hexamers. TCRdb redid the calling of the immunoSEQ multiplex PCR reads with MiXCR, one entry per CDR3 protein. The profile shows around 150,000 distinct CDR3 sequences, roughly 95% of them singletons. The sample consisted of CD4+ T cells from PBMCs. The receptor source for this set is a human donor with multiple sclerosis.

This chain links TRBV28 with TRBJ2-5; 8 nucleotides match TRBD2. This CDR3 has 15 amino acids. J was trimmed by 5 bases and V by 6 bases; bases with no gene match: 11. The germline V gene has CDR1 MDHEN and CDR2 SYDVKM. The DNA of the CDR3 is TGTGCCAGCAGCCCCCCTAGCGGGCCCAGGGAGACCCAGTACTTC. Its translation: CASSPPSGPRETQYF.

This clonotype was observed once. The V call is TRBV7-9, the J call TRBJ2-7, with 8 bases that match TRBD1. With V trimmed by 4 bases and J by 6 bases, 8 bases remained unmatched. The CDR3 extends over 14 amino acids. From germline, CDR1 is SEHNR and CDR2 FQNEAQ (reference sequence). CDR3 in DNA: TGTGCCAGCAGCTCCCCCGGGACAGGCGGCGAGCAGTACTTC. This sequence encodes CASSSPGTGGEQYF.

The count of this clonotype is one. The chain uses TRBV19 and TRBJ1-2; 12 bases fit TRBD1. The CDR3 covers 16 residues. Trimming at V came to 7 bases and at J to 6 bases, leaving 12 bases not matched to a gene. Germline values: CDR1 LNHDA, CDR2 SQIVND (reference sequence). Here the CDR3 DNA reads TGTGCCAGTACCACTTCGGGACAGGGGGCCTTAGATGGCTACACCTTC. As protein: CASTTSGQGALDGYTF.

This chain connects TRBV20-1 to TRBJ1-5, with TRBD1 matching 8 bases. This CDR3 has 14 residues. The germline V gene encodes CDR1 DFQATT and CDR2 SNEGSKA (reference sequence). Losses at the gene ends were 6 bases for V and 4 bases for J; bases not matched to a gene: 8. The DNA of the CDR3 is TGCAGTGCCCTCAGGGGGCGACTGAATCAGCCCCAGCATTTT. It yields the protein CSALRGRLNQPQHF.

The V gene is TRBV10-3, the J gene TRBJ2-2; 8 positions match TRBD1. The length of the CDR3 is 14 residues. Trimming took 3 bases from V and 4 from J; bases not matched to a gene: 1. Germline lookup yields CDR1 ENHRY and CDR2 SYGVKD. The CDR3, as DNA: TGTGCCATCAGTGACGGGACAGGCACCGGGGAGCTGTTTTTT. The encoded protein is CAISDGTGTGELFF.

The V call is TRBV6-2 or TRBV6-3, the J call TRBJ2-4; 11 nucleotides agree with TRBD1. The CDR3 totals 18 residues. Germline V gives CDR1 MNHEY, CDR2 SVGEGT. V trimming: 2 bases; J trimming: 0 bases; junction bases outside the gene matches: 6. CDR3 in amino acids: CASSYRTGGFEAKNIQYF. The CDR3 region has the DNA TGTGCCAGCAGTTACAGGACAGGGGGCTTTGAAGCCAAAAACATTCAGTACTTC.

The chain carries TRBV20-1 and TRBJ2-3, with 7 bases identical to TRBD1. The germline gives CDR1 DFQATT, CDR2 SNEGSKA (reference sequence). The ends lost 6 bases at V and 0 bases at J; junction bases unmatched: 6. This CDR3 is built from 14 residues. For the CDR3, the DNA is TGCAGTGCCTGGGGACAGATTAGCACAGATACGCAGTATTTT. It specifies CSAWGQISTDTQYF.

The rearrangement uses TRBV7-9 and TRBJ1-1, with 8 bases that match TRBD1. V trimming: 3 bases; J trimming: 2 bases; junction bases outside the gene matches: 5. CDR3 length equals 15 residues. CDR1 SEHNR and CDR2 FQNEAQ come from the germline V gene (reference sequence). The DNA for the CDR3 is TGTGCCAGCAGCTTGGGGCAGGGGGCTAACACTGAAGCTTTCTTT. Translated: CASSLGQGANTEAFF.

The chain is built from TRBV29-1 and TRBJ2-1, with TRBD1 identical over 10 bases. The V segment lost 5 bases and the J segment 4 bases; nucleotides outside the gene matches: 8. CDR1 is SQVTM and CDR2 is ANQGSEA in the germline V gene. This CDR3 has 15 residues. CDR3 residues: CSVLGRDRGYNEQFF. The CDR3 DNA sequence: TGCAGCGTTTTAGGTCGGGACAGGGGTTACAATGAGCAGTTCTTC.

This chain uses TRBV3-1 with TRBJ2-7, with D perhaps TRBD2 (6 bases). CDR1 and CDR2 (germline): LGHDT, YNNKEL (reference sequence). Trimming took off 1 base at V and 3 bases at J, with 13 bases between the two ends. This CDR3 is 15 amino acids long. In DNA form, the CDR3 reads TGTGCCAGCAGCCAAGGCCGTGGGGGGAACTACGAGCAGTACTTC. This sequence encodes CASSQGRGGNYEQYF.

This clonotype occurred once. This chain joins TRBV5-1 and TRBJ2-7; 12 bases fit TRBD1. J was trimmed by 7 bases and V by 1 base; bases with no gene match: 6. Germline V gene sequence: CDR1 SGHRS, CDR2 YFSETQ. The CDR3 has 15 residues. Here the CDR3 reads CASSLRDRGLWEQYF. The CDR3 coding sequence is TGCGCCAGCAGCTTGAGGGACAGGGGGCTTTGGGAGCAGTACTTC.

This chain links TRBV6-2 or TRBV6-3 with TRBJ1-5; D call uncertain. This CDR3 has 14 residues. Germline V gene sequence: CDR1 MNHEY, CDR2 SVGEGT. V was shortened by 6 bases and J by 4 bases, with 13 bases between the two germline ends. The CDR3 reads CASRVDGQNQPQHF. The DNA of the CDR3 is TGTGCCAGCAGGGTAGATGGCCAAAATCAGCCCCAGCATTTT.

V is TRBV5-1 and J is TRBJ2-7; possible D gene TRBD2, 5 bases. V shed 0 bases and J shed 0 bases, with 22 bases lying between them. CDR1 and CDR2 from the germline V gene are SGHRS and YFSETQ. The CDR3 extends over 19 amino acids. The CDR3 coding sequence is TGCGCCAGCAGCTTGGCCGGCGGGCCCGTTCTCAGGAGCTCCTACGAGCAGTACTTC. Translating it yields CASSLAGGPVLRSSYEQYF.

The CDR3 coding sequence is TGCAGTGCTAGTCCCCTGAATGTGCAGCAGTACTTC. Its translation is CSASPLNVQQYF. V is TRBV20-1 and J is TRBJ2-7; no definite D call. CDR3 length: 12 residues. Trimming removed 3 bases at V and 8 bases at J, with 14 bases between. From germline, CDR1 is DFQATT and CDR2 SNEGSKA (reference sequence).

This clonotype was observed once. The chain uses TRBV29-1 and TRBJ2-3, with 10 bases matching TRBD1. V was pared by 5 bases and J by 5 bases, with 7 bases of the junction left unmatched. The CDR3 has 14 residues. CDR1 and CDR2 (germline): SQVTM, ANQGSEA. CDR3 residues: CSVIFGQGGDTQYF. The CDR3 nucleotides are TGCAGCGTTATCTTCGGACAGGGGGGAGATACGCAGTATTTT.

Here the CDR3 reads CSLAKLDRGLGYTF. The DNA for the CDR3 is TGCAGCCTGGCCAAACTTGACAGGGGGCTTGGCTACACCTTC. The V gene is TRBV20-1, the J gene TRBJ1-2; 10 bases map to TRBD1. The germline V gene has CDR1 DFQATT and CDR2 SNEGSKA (reference sequence). The CDR3 sequence is 14 residues long.

Only one count was recorded for this clonotype. The V and J genes are TRBV4-1 and TRBJ2-1; 11 nucleotides line up with TRBD2. Germline CDR1 MGHRA, CDR2 YSYEKL. This CDR3 contains 15 residues. The J segment lost 8 bases and the V segment lost 4 bases, leaving 7 bases of the junction unmatched. The CDR3 coding sequence is TGCGCCAGCAGCCCTTCGACTAGCGGGACCTATGAGCAGTTCTTC. Translating it yields CASSPSTSGTYEQFF.

This chain joins TRBV10-2 and TRBJ1-2; D perhaps matches TRBD1 (6 bases). V lost 5 bases, J lost 8 bases, and 9 bases lay in between. CDR3 length: 11 residues. Germline V gene lookup returns CDR1 WSHSY and CDR2 SAAADI. CDR3 region: CASSYRDGYTF. The CDR3 DNA reads TGCGCCAGCAGTTACAGGGACGGCTACACCTTC.

The V and J genes are TRBV24-1 and TRBJ2-1; 8 bases map to TRBD1. Germline V gives CDR1 KGHDR, CDR2 SFDVKD. Unmatched junction bases numbered 7, after V lost 6 bases and J lost 13 bases. The CDR3 has 12 residues. The DNA for the CDR3 is TGTGCCACCAGTCCACAGGGGGATCTTCAGTTCTTC. Its protein product is CATSPQGDLQFF.

This clonotype was seen just once. The chain combines TRBV4-2 with TRBJ2-2; D gene unclear. The V gene's germline CDR1 is LGHNA and CDR2 YNFKEQ. CDR3 size: 17 residues. The V gene lost 0 bases and the J gene lost 6 bases, with 17 bases spanning the gap. CDR3 region: CASSQDPGGTVAGELFF. The DNA of the CDR3 is TGTGCCAGCAGCCAAGATCCGGGCGGAACCGTCGCCGGGGAGCTGTTTTTT.

This clonotype came up a few times. The CDR3 loop is CASSQVTYNEQFF. DNA for the CDR3: TGTGCCAGCAGCCAAGTAACCTACAATGAGCAGTTCTTC. V is TRBV4-2 and J is TRBJ2-1; no clear D. Germline V CDR1 and CDR2: LGHNA, YNFKEQ. This CDR3 has 13 residues. Trimming took off 1 base at V and 2 bases at J, with 3 bases between the two ends.

V gene TRBV29-1 combines with J gene TRBJ1-3; D unresolved. Per the germline V gene, CDR1 is SQVTM and CDR2 is ANQGSEA. Trimming left V 4 bases short and J 0 bases short, with 7 bases between. This CDR3 spans 13 amino acids. CDR3: CSVGTSSGNTIYF. CDR3 in DNA: TGCAGCGTTGGTACCAGCTCTGGAAACACCATATATTTT.

V gene TRBV15 combines with J gene TRBJ2-1; 7 bases align to TRBD2. CDR3 length equals 15 residues. With V trimmed by 5 bases and J by 5 bases, 9 bases remained unmatched. In germline, CDR1 is LNHNV, CDR2 YYDKDF (reference sequence). Here the CDR3 reads CATSGGRAQDNEQFF. In nucleotides, the CDR3 is TGTGCCACCAGCGGGGGGAGGGCCCAAGACAATGAGCAGTTCTTC.

The J gene is TRBJ2-1, the V gene TRBV29-1; D is undetermined. This CDR3 contains 14 residues. The germline V and J ends were trimmed by 4 bases and 8 bases, with 18 bases remaining between them. The germline gives CDR1 SQVTM, CDR2 ANQGSEA. CDR3 sequence: CSVVGGKGMDEQFF. CDR3 sequence (DNA): TGCAGCGTTGTTGGCGGCAAGGGTATGGATGAGCAGTTCTTC.

V usage is TRBV28 and J usage is TRBJ1-3; no clear D gene. Trimming took off 1 base at V and 0 bases at J, with 13 bases between the two ends. Germline CDR1 MDHEN, CDR2 SYDVKM. The CDR3 is 17 residues long. The CDR3 coding sequence is TGTGCCAGCAGTTTATTAGTGGACGCCGACTCTGGAAACACCATATATTTT. Amino acids: CASSLLVDADSGNTIYF.

The chain carries TRBV2 and TRBJ2-3, with 14 bases lining up with TRBD2. The CDR3 is 19 residues long. CDR1 and CDR2 (germline): SNHLY, FYNNEI. V was pared by 1 base and J by 1 base, with 7 bases of the junction left unmatched. The CDR3 sequence: CASSEGLAGGLGGTDTQYF. CDR3 bases: TGTGCCAGCAGTGAAGGACTAGCGGGAGGGTTAGGCGGCACAGATACGCAGTATTTT.

V and J are TRBV3-1 and TRBJ1-2, with a tentative D call TRBD1 (5 bases). Between the trimmed V and J ends, which lost 10 bases and 7 bases, there was a span of 13 bases. Germline loops: CDR1 LGHDT, CDR2 YNNKEL (reference sequence). The CDR3 is 11 amino acids. This CDR3 is CATSRGSGYTF. CDR3 nucleotides: TGTGCCACTTCGCGGGGGTCTGGCTACACCTTC.